This is a list of T cell receptor beta chains from one sample in a study of T cell changes during pregnancy in multiple sclerosis. This table comes from immunoSEQ multiplex PCR, and its TCRdb copy is limited to in-frame clones, with some not included. The table lists over 45,000 clones, about nine tenths of them singletons. This sample comprised peripheral blood, obtained in the first trimester of pregnancy. These receptors were collected from a female donor in good health, enrolled as a control in a pregnancy study. Each CDR3 is given with its conserved first and last residue. The D gene is left open where the match is weak. For some rows the clone size is stated as once, few or many, or as a class when expanded; others skip it.

TRBD2	TRBV5-1	NA	TRBJ2-5	CASSLTSAEETQYF	TGCGCCAGCAGCTTGACTAGCGCTGAAGAGACCCAGTACTTC
NA	TRBV5-4	few	TRBJ2-2	CASSPHAGALNTGELFF	TGTGCCAGCAGCCCCCACGCGGGGGCGCTTAACACCGGGGAGCTGTTTTTT
TRBD1	TRBV19	once	TRBJ1-2	CASEPGQKIYGYTF	TGTGCCAGCGAGCCGGGACAGAAAATCTATGGCTACACCTTC
TRBD2	TRBV7-9	NA	TRBJ2-3	CASSLALVGGTRYF	TGTGCCAGCAGCTTAGCTCTTGTGGGGGGGACTCGGTATTTT
TRBD2	TRBV7-9	NA	TRBJ2-1	CASSQPGAGGSNEQFF	TGTGCCAGCAGCCAGCCAGGGGCGGGGGGTTCCAATGAGCAGTTCTTC
NA	TRBV28	NA	TRBJ1-2	CASRWEGSYGYTF	TGTGCCAGCAGATGGGAGGGGAGCTATGGCTACACCTTC
TRBD1	TRBV7-9	NA	TRBJ1-3	CASSRATGPSSGNTIYF	TGTGCCAGCAGCCGAGCGACAGGGCCGAGCTCTGGAAACACCATATATTTT
NA	TRBV19	NA	TRBJ2-1	CASSMRSGDTHNEQFF	TGTGCCAGTAGTATGCGGAGCGGGGACACCCACAATGAGCAGTTCTTC
NA	TRBV9	NA	TRBJ2-1	CASSVGTRLYNEQFF	TGTGCCAGCAGCGTAGGTACGAGACTATACAATGAGCAGTTCTTC
TRBD2	TRBV27	NA	TRBJ2-1	CASSPRRTSGFYNEQFF	TGTGCCAGCAGTCCCCGACGGACTAGCGGGTTCTACAATGAGCAGTTCTTC
NA	TRBV6-1	NA	TRBJ1-2	CASSESNSFLYGYTF	TGTGCCAGCAGTGAATCGAATAGCTTTCTCTATGGCTACACCTTC
NA	TRBV5-5	NA	TRBJ2-7	CASSLLTGKAGDEEQYF	TGTGCCAGCAGCTTGTTGACAGGGAAAGCGGGAGATGAAGAGCAGTACTTC
NA	TRBV27	NA	TRBJ2-7	CASSLNSGTAYEQYF	TGTGCCAGCAGTTTAAATAGCGGGACAGCCTACGAGCAGTACTTC
NA	TRBV19	NA	TRBJ1-1	CASSLSVRGGTEAFF	TGTGCCAGTAGTTTATCGGTCAGGGGAGGGACTGAAGCTTTCTTT
NA	TRBV9	NA	TRBJ2-7	CASSVGARGPDEQYF	TGTGCCAGCAGCGTAGGTGCACGAGGGCCGGACGAGCAGTACTTC
NA	TRBV11-3	once	TRBJ1-5	CASSVQVNSNQPQHF	TGTGCCAGCAGCGTACAGGTTAATAGCAATCAGCCCCAGCATTTT
TRBD1	TRBV6-1	NA	TRBJ1-2	CASRTGLNYGYTF	TGTGCCAGTCGGACAGGGCTTAACTACGGCTACACCTTC
NA	TRBV15	NA	TRBJ2-7	CATSRDQAYEQYF	TGTGCCACCAGCAGAGATCAGGCCTACGAGCAGTACTTC
NA	TRBV5-5	once	TRBJ2-7	CASSLAPSYEQYF	TGTGCCAGCAGCTTGGCCCCCAGTTACGAGCAGTACTTC
NA	TRBV21-1	once	TRBJ2-3	CAIPQGSGGTTDTQYF	TGTGCCATCCCACAAGGTAGCGGGGGGACCACAGATACGCAGTATTTT
NA	TRBV19	NA	TRBJ2-7	CASSRGLTAYEQYF	TGTGCCAGTAGTAGGGGCTTGACAGCCTACGAGCAGTACTTC
TRBD1	TRBV5-4	NA	TRBJ2-3	CASSLYAGGPDTQYF	TGTGCCAGCAGCTTGTACGCAGGGGGCCCAGATACGCAGTATTTT
NA	TRBV27	NA	TRBJ2-1	CASSLSLGRQEQFF	TGTGCCAGCAGTTTATCGCTGGGGCGCCAAGAGCAGTTCTTC
TRBD1	TRBV18	NA	TRBJ1-4	CASSLGTGNEKLFF	TGTGCCAGCTCACTGGGGACAGGGAACGAAAAACTGTTTTTT
TRBD1	TRBV7-9	NA	TRBJ1-2	CASSRRQGGSGGYTF	TGTGCCAGCAGTCGTCGACAGGGAGGATCGGGCGGCTACACCTTC
NA	TRBV6-5	NA	TRBJ2-7	CASSRDNRDEQYF	TGTGCCAGCAGTCGGGACAACCGCGACGAGCAGTACTTC
TRBD1	TRBV6-1	few	TRBJ1-2	CASSEGTGGPAYGYTF	TGTGCCAGCAGTGAAGGGACAGGGGGCCCTGCCTATGGCTACACCTTC
TRBD1	TRBV18	NA	TRBJ2-5	CASSQRQGSEETQYF	TGTGCCAGCTCACAACGACAGGGGAGCGAAGAGACCCAGTACTTC
TRBD1	TRBV7-9	NA	TRBJ2-1	CASSPLGAGGLNEQFF	TGTGCCAGCAGTCCCCTCGGGGCAGGGGGCCTCAATGAGCAGTTCTTC
TRBD2	TRBV5-6	NA	TRBJ2-1	CASAGGDNEQFF	TGTGCCAGCGCGGGGGGGGACAATGAGCAGTTCTTC
TRBD2	TRBV29-1	NA	TRBJ2-7	CSATSGIGEQYF	TGCAGCGCGACTAGCGGTATCGGCGAGCAGTACTTC
TRBD1	TRBV7-2	NA	TRBJ2-5	CASSPFGQGETQYF	TGTGCCAGCAGCCCATTTGGACAGGGGGAGACCCAGTACTTC
NA	TRBV28	NA	TRBJ2-1	CASKAGQTYNEQFF	TGTGCCAGCAAGGCGGGACAGACCTACAATGAGCAGTTCTTC
NA	TRBV5-1	NA	TRBJ2-7	CASSLFETGAREQYF	TGCGCCAGCAGCTTGTTCGAGACAGGAGCGCGCGAGCAGTACTTC
TRBD1	TRBV28	NA	TRBJ2-7	CASSPGQEAYEQYF	TGTGCCAGCAGTCCGGGACAGGAAGCCTACGAGCAGTACTTC
NA	TRBV29-1	NA	TRBJ1-1	CSVVKTVNTEAFF	TGCAGCGTCGTGAAGACAGTGAACACTGAAGCTTTCTTT
NA	TRBV7-9	NA	TRBJ1-2	CASSLPSGVSTGPRYGYTF	TGTGCCAGCAGCTTACCGTCTGGGGTATCAACAGGGCCCCGCTATGGCTACACCTTC
NA	TRBV6-5	once	TRBJ2-7	CASSYVSGAGVFKQYF	TGTGCCAGCAGTTACGTCTCGGGGGCGGGAGTTTTCAAGCAGTACTTC
NA	TRBV5-5	NA	TRBJ2-1	CASSSTDFSSYNEQFF	TGTGCCAGCAGCTCGACGGACTTTAGCTCCTACAATGAGCAGTTCTTC
NA	TRBV14	few	TRBJ1-2	CASSQDQGGAQGYTF	TGTGCCAGCAGCCAAGATCAAGGAGGGGCGCAAGGCTACACCTTC
NA	TRBV30	NA	TRBJ1-4	CAWRRMGRNNEKLFF	TGTGCCTGGAGGAGGATGGGGCGGAATAATGAAAAACTGTTTTTT
NA	TRBV29-1	NA	TRBJ2-5	CSVAAGQETQYF	TGCAGCGTTGCAGCAGGGCAGGAGACCCAGTACTTC
NA	TRBV5-4	NA	TRBJ1-2	CASSLPSGGSVWGYTF	TGTGCCAGCAGCTTGCCCTCCGGGGGGTCGGTATGGGGCTACACCTTC
NA	TRBV19	NA	TRBJ2-2	CASSIRGSAVRAGELFF	TGTGCCAGTAGTATTCGGGGAAGTGCGGTCCGCGCCGGGGAGCTGTTTTTT
NA	TRBV7-9	NA	TRBJ1-1	CATIGLGRTEAFF	TGTGCCACCATCGGTTTGGGGAGGACTGAAGCTTTCTTT